Listed below are T cell receptor beta chains from one sample, sequenced in a study of T cells after yellow fever vaccination. In TCRdb, the 5' RACE reads were re-called with MiXCR into one record per CDR3 protein. The sample shows 350,000 or so distinct CDR3 sequences, roughly 8.6% of them seen only once. This specimen was PBMCs, taken around 45 days after the first yellow fever vaccination. The receptors derive from a man younger than 35 who received the YFV17D yellow fever vaccine. Both conserved end residues are trimmed from each CDR3. Fields, in order: V gene, CDR3 protein.

v_gene: TRBV11-2
CDR3aa: ASSLEVVHEQF

v_gene: TRBV4-3
CDR3aa: ASSPRKGADEQF

v_gene: TRBV20-1
CDR3aa: SARDFGGEISGYT

v_gene: TRBV11-1
CDR3aa: ASSSGTRSQETQY

v_gene: TRBV5-6
CDR3aa: ASSLGLGDPFYNEQF

v_gene: TRBV7-8
CDR3aa: ASSFPSGTSTDTQY

v_gene: TRBV6-5
CDR3aa: ASSYLHASPSTDTQY

v_gene: TRBV20-1
CDR3aa: SASPAETQY

v_gene: TRBV6-2/TRBV6-3
CDR3aa: ASTLLWDSWISGARHYGYT

v_gene: TRBV7-2
CDR3aa: ASSLVPSRTTDTQY

v_gene: TRBV5-6
CDR3aa: ASSPRRRGANYGYT

v_gene: TRBV7-2
CDR3aa: ASRSGAGVSHGYT

v_gene: TRBV7-6
CDR3aa: ASSLGQGIYNEQF

v_gene: TRBV29-1
CDR3aa: SVALTGSYNEQF

v_gene: TRBV5-1
CDR3aa: ASSGGDRGSTEAF

v_gene: TRBV4-3
CDR3aa: ASSQDYNVSSGTEAF

v_gene: TRBV7-2
CDR3aa: ASSLRSGGGRYEQF